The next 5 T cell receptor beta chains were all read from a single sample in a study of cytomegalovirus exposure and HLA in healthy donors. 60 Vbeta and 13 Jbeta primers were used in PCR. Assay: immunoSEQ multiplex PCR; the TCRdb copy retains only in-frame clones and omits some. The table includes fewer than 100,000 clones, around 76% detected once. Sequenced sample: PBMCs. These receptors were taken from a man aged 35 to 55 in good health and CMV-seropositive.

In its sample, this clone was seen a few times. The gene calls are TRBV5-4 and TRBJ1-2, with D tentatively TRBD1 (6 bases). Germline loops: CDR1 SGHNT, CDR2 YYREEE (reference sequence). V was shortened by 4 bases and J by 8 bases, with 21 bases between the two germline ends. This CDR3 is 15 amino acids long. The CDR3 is CASSSGGPGGGGYTF. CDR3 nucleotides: TGTGCCAGCAGCAGTGGGGGCCCGGGGGGTGGGGGCTACACCTTC.

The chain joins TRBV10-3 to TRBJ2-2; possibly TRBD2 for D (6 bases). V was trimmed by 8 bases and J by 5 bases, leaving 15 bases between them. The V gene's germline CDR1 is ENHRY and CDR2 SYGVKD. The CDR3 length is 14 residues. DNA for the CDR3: TGTGCCATCGGGCTCGGGGGTTCTACCGGGGAGCTGTTTTTT. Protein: CAIGLGGSTGELFF.

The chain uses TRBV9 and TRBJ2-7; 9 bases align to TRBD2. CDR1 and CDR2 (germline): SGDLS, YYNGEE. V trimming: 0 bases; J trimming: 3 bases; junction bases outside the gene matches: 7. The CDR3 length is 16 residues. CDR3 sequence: CASSVGGSGGIYEQYF. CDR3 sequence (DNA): TGTGCCAGCAGCGTAGGAGGTAGCGGGGGAATCTACGAGCAGTACTTC. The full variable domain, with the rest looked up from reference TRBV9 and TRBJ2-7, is DSGVTQTPKHLITATGQRVTLRCSPRSGDLSVYWYQQSLDQGLQFLIQYYNGEERAKGNILERFSAQQFPDLHSELNLSSLELGDSALYFCASSVGGSGGIYEQYFGPGTRLTVT.

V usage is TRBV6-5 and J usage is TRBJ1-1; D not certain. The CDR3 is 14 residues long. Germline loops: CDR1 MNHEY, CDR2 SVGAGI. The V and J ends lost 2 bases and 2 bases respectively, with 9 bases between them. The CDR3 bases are TGTGCCAGCAGTTACGGACTGACCAACACTGAAGCTTTCTTT. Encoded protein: CASSYGLTNTEAFF.

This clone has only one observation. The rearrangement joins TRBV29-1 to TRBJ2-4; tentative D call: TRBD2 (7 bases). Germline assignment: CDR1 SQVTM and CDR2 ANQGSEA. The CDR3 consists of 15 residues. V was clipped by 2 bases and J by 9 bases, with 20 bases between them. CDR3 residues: CSVESGSSGGGIQYF. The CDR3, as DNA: TGCAGCGTTGAATCGGGTTCTAGCGGAGGGGGCATTCAGTACTTC.